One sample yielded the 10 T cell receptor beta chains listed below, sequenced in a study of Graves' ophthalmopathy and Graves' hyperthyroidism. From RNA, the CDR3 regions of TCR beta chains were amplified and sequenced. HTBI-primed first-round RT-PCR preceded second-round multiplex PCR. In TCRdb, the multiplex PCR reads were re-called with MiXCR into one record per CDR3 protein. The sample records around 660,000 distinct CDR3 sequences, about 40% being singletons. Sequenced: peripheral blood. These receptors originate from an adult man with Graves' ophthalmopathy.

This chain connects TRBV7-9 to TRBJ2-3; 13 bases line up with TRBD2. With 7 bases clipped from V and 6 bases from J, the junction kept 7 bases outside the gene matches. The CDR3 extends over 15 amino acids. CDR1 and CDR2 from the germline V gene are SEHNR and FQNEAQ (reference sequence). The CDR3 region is CASTPGTSGTDTQYF. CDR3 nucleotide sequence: TGTGCCAGCACCCCAGGGACTAGCGGGACGGATACGCAGTATTTT.

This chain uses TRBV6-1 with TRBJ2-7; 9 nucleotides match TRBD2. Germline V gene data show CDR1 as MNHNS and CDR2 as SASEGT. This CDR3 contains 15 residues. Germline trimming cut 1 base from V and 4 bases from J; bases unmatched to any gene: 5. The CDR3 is CASSEEEAGGYEQYF. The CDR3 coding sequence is TGTGCCAGCAGTGAAGAGGAAGCGGGGGGTTACGAGCAGTACTTC.

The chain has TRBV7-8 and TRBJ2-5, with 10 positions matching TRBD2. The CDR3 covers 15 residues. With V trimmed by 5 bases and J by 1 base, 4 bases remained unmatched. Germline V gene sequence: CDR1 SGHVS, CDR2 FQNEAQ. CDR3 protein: CASSVASGSQETQYF. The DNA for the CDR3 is TGTGCCAGCAGCGTCGCTAGCGGGAGCCAAGAGACCCAGTACTTC.

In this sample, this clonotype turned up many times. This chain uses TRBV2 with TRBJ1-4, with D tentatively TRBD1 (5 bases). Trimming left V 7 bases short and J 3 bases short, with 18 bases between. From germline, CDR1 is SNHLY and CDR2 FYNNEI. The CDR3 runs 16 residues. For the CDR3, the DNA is TGTGCCAGCATGAGAATTGGCGGGGGACCTAATGAAAAACTGTTTTTT. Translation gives CASMRIGGGPNEKLFF.

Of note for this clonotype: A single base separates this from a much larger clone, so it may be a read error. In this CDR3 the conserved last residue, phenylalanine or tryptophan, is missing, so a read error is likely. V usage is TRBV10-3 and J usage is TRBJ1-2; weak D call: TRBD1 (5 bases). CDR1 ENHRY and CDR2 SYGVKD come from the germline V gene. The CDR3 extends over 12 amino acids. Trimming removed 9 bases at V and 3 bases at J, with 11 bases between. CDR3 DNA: TGTGCCATTGGGGCAAACTACTATGGCTACACCCTC. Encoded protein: CAIGANYYGYTL.

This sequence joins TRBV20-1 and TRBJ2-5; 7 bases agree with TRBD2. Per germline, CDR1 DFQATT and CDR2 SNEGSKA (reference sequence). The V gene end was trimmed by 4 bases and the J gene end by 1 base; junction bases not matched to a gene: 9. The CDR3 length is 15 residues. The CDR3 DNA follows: TGCAGTGCTACGGGGGGTAGACAGCTCCAAGAGACCCAGTACTTC. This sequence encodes CSATGGRQLQETQYF.

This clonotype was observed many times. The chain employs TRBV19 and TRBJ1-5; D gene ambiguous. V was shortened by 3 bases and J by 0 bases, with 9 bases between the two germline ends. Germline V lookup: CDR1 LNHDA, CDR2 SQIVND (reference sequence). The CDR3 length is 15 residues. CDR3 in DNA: TGTGCCAGTAGTATGCGGGGTTATAGCAATCAGCCCCAGCATTTT. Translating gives CASSMRGYSNQPQHF.

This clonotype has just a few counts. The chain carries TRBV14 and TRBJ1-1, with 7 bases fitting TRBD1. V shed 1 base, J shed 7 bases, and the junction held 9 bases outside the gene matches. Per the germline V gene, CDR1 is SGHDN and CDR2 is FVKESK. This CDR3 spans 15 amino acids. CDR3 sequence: CASSQGGRDSDEAFF. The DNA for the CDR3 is TGTGCCAGCAGCCAAGGGGGCCGGGACAGTGATGAAGCTTTCTTT.

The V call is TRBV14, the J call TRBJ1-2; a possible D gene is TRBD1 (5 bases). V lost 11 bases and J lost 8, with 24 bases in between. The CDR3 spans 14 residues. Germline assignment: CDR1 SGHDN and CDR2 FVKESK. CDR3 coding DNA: TGTGCCTGGAGTAGCAGGGCTAGCCGTTACGGCTACACCTTC. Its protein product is CAWSSRASRYGYTF. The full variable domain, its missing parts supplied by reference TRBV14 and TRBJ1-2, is EAGVTQFPSHSVIEKGQTVTLRCDPISGHDNLYWYRRVMGKEIKFLLHFVKESKQDESGMPNNRFLAERTGGTYSTLKVQPAELEDSGVYFCAWSSRASRYGYTFGSGTRLTVV.

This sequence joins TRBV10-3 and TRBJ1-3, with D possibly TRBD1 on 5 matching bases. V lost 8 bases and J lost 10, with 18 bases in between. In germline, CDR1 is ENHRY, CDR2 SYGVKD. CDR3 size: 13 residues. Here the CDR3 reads CAIRVAGGETIYF. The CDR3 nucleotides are TGTGCCATCCGAGTAGCGGGGGGAGAGACCATATATTTT.